This is a list of T cell receptor beta chains from one sample in a study of T cell responses to AZD1222 COVID-19 vaccine. The assay was immunoSEQ multiplex PCR, and TCRdb's table has in-frame clones only and misses some. This table has 200,000 to 250,000 clones, around 94% appearing once. The sequencing here drew on peripheral blood, taken 28 days after the second dose of the MenACWY control vaccine. The receptors shown here come from an adult who received the MenACWY meningococcal vaccine as a control. Each CDR3 is given with its conserved first and last residue. D genes are given only for firm matches. Size values are once, few and many counts, or a class for expanded clones, and some rows have none.

TRBD2 . TRBJ2-7 TRBV6-1 CASSDMGTRSSYEQYF TGTGCCAGCAGTGATATGGGGACTAGATCTTCGTACGAGCAGTACTTC
. once TRBJ1-6 TRBV3-1/TRBV3-2 CASSPYRDSPLHF TGTGCCAGCAGCCCCTACAGGGATTCACCCCTCCACTTT
TRBD2 . TRBJ2-2 TRBV7-2 CASSLGWTSQTGELFF TGTGCCAGCAGCTTAGGTTGGACTAGCCAGACCGGGGAGCTGTTTTTT
. . TRBJ2-5 TRBV28 CASILEETQYF TGTGCCAGCATCCTAGAGGAGACCCAGTACTTC
. once TRBJ2-3 TRBV3-1/TRBV3-2 CASSGTGTAETGTDTQYF TGTGCCAGCAGCGGTACTGGAACAGCGGAAACAGGCACAGATACGCAGTATTTT
TRBD1 . TRBJ1-4 TRBV6-5 CASSPTGRNEKLFF TGTGCCAGTTCTCCGACAGGGCGGAATGAAAAACTGTTTTTT
TRBD2 . TRBJ2-1 TRBV27 CASSLRRATSGRHEQFF TGTGCCAGCAGTTTACGGCGGGCGACTAGCGGGAGACATGAGCAGTTCTTC
TRBD1 once TRBJ2-7 TRBV5-1 CATNPGQGNEQYF TGCGCCACCAATCCGGGACAGGGGAACGAGCAGTACTTC
. . TRBJ1-2 TRBV5-1 CASSTQGLGVDYGYTF TGCGCCAGCAGCACGCAGGGCCTGGGAGTGGACTATGGCTACACCTTC
. . TRBJ2-7 TRBV12-2 CASRLEACRAFYEQYF TGTGCAAGTCGCTTAGAGGCGTGCCGAGCTTTCTACGAGCAGTACTTC
. . TRBJ1-1 TRBV27 CASSLSTVTEAFF TGTGCCAGCAGTTTATCGACAGTCACTGAAGCTTTCTTT
. . TRBJ1-3 TRBV3-1/TRBV3-2 CASRPTGDPGNTIYF TGTGCCAGCAGGCCCACAGGAGATCCTGGAAACACCATATATTTT
. . TRBJ2-7 TRBV30 CAWSSPGLPYEQYF TGTGCCTGGAGTTCACCGGGACTCCCCTACGAGCAGTACTTC
. . TRBJ2-7 TRBV7-9 CASSPTEPYEQYF TGTGCCAGCAGCCCAACGGAACCCTACGAGCAGTACTTC
TRBD1 . TRBJ2-5 TRBV7-2 CASSLVGTAKQETQYF TGTGCCAGCAGCTTAGTAGGGACAGCGAAACAAGAGACCCAGTACTTC
. . TRBJ2-3 TRBV5-6 CASSLGASTDTQYF TGTGCCAGCAGCTTGGGCGCCAGCACAGATACGCAGTATTTT
. . TRBJ2-5 TRBV7-6 CASSYRDFRETQYF TGTGCCAGCAGCTACCGGGACTTTAGAGAGACCCAGTACTTC
. . TRBJ2-5 TRBV5-6 CASSRGALQETQYF TGTGCCAGCAGCCGCGGGGCCCTCCAAGAGACCCAGTACTTC
TRBD1 . TRBJ1-4 TRBV29-1 CSVETGGGEKLFF TGCAGCGTTGAAACAGGGGGGGGCGAAAAACTGTTTTTT